These 29 T cell receptor beta chains were sequenced from one sample in a study of T cells in Graves' hyperthyroidism and ophthalmopathy. Amplification of TCR beta CDR3 regions was performed using RNA transcripts as template. HTBI primers drove first-round RT-PCR of the TCR CDR3. TCRdb analysed the multiplex PCR reads with MiXCR anew, one entry per CDR3 protein. The sample has around 350,000 distinct CDR3 sequences; around 15% are singletons. The sequenced sample was blood. The receptors derive from a woman aged 60 to 75 with Graves' ophthalmopathy.

The V call is TRBV29-1, the J call TRBJ2-5; 10 bases line up with TRBD2. This CDR3 contains 18 residues. The germline V gene has CDR1 SQVTM and CDR2 ANQGSEA. The V gene end was trimmed by 7 bases and the J gene end by 4 bases; junction bases not matched to a gene: 21. CDR3 residues: CSALTGSLAGVAPETQYF. The CDR3 DNA is TGCAGCGCCCTAACAGGGTCCCTAGCGGGAGTAGCTCCAGAGACCCAGTACTTC.

This clonotype was seen ten or more times. The chain employs TRBV29-1 and TRBJ2-3; D is tentatively TRBD1 or TRBD2 (5 bases each). V lost 7 bases and J 2 bases, leaving 13 bases between the germline ends. Germline assignment: CDR1 SQVTM and CDR2 ANQGSEA. The CDR3 runs 13 residues. CDR3 in amino acids: CSASGPNTDTQYF. In DNA form, the CDR3 reads TGCAGCGCCTCGGGGCCTAACACAGATACGCAGTATTTT.

This clonotype was detected many times. The CDR3 protein is CATSEAGTGDQPQHF. The CDR3 bases are TGTGCCACCAGTGAGGCCGGGACAGGGGACCAGCCCCAGCATTTT. J is TRBJ1-5 and V is TRBV24-1; 10 nucleotides align to TRBD1. Losses at the gene ends were 4 bases for V and 7 bases for J; bases not matched to a gene: 6. CDR1 is KGHDR and CDR2 is SFDVKD in the germline V gene. CDR3 length equals 15 residues.

This clonotype occurred many times. The CDR3 spells CASSSRTSGGADTQYF. CDR3 in DNA: TGTGCCAGCAGTAGTAGGACTAGCGGTGGTGCAGATACGCAGTATTTT. The chain joins TRBV6-2 or TRBV6-3 to TRBJ2-3; 10 bases are a match to TRBD2. CDR1 and CDR2 from the germline V gene are MNHEY and SVGEGT. Trimming cost V 5 bases and J 4 bases; bases outside gene matches: 9. CDR3 size: 16 residues.

This clonotype appeared many times. The chain has TRBV7-9 and TRBJ2-1; 8 bases are shared with TRBD1. The ends lost 5 bases at V and 7 bases at J; junction bases unmatched: 13. The CDR3 runs 16 residues. The germline gives CDR1 SEHNR, CDR2 FQNEAQ (reference sequence). CDR3: CASSPTSGQGKNEQFF. The CDR3 region has the DNA TGTGCCAGCAGCCCAACCTCCGGACAGGGAAAGAATGAGCAGTTCTTC.

This clonotype was seen ten or more times. The rearrangement joins TRBV10-3 to TRBJ2-7; D possibly corresponds to TRBD1 (6 bases). The CDR3 sequence is 12 residues long. The germline gives CDR1 ENHRY, CDR2 SYGVKD. Trimming took off 11 bases at V and 3 bases at J, with 14 bases between the two ends. In DNA form, the CDR3 reads TGTGCCGTCTCAGGGGCGGACTACGAGCAGTACTTC. Its protein product is CAVSGADYEQYF.

The chain carries TRBV6-5 and TRBJ1-6; TRBD1 agrees at 9 bases. Germline values: CDR1 MNHEY, CDR2 SVGAGI. The CDR3 totals 16 residues. After removal of 0 bases from V and 9 bases from J, the junction contained 6 bases not matched to a gene. The CDR3 DNA follows: TGTGCCAGCAGTTACTCGACAGGGGGTACAGGTTCACCCCTCCACTTT. Its translation is CASSYSTGGTGSPLHF.

The CDR3 loop reads CASSSGFGDAETQYF. The CDR3 nucleotides are TGTGCCAGTAGTAGCGGGTTCGGTGACGCAGAGACCCAGTACTTC. V is TRBV19 and J is TRBJ2-5; perhaps TRBD2 as D (5 bases). Trimming removed 4 bases at V and 4 bases at J, with 16 bases between. The CDR3 is 15 amino acids. Germline-derived CDR1 and CDR2 are LNHDA and SQIVND (reference sequence).

This clonotype was recorded many times. The chain couples TRBV7-2 to TRBJ2-5; 9 positions agree with TRBD1. V lost 5 bases to trimming and J lost 4 bases; unmatched junction nucleotides: 11. The length of the CDR3 is 16 residues. CDR1 and CDR2 (germline): SGHTA, FQGNSA. CDR3 DNA: TGTGCCAGCAGCCCCTCTCGGACAGGGGCGAGAGAGACCCAGTACTTC. Translating it yields CASSPSRTGARETQYF.

Ten or more counts support this clonotype. The gene calls are TRBV20-1 and TRBJ1-2; no reliable D call. V lost 0 bases and J 2 bases, leaving 7 bases between the germline ends. The length of the CDR3 is 13 residues. CDR1 DFQATT and CDR2 SNEGSKA come from the germline V gene (reference sequence). CDR3 in DNA: TGCAGTGCTAGAGATGCGATAAACTATGGCTACACCTTC. It encodes CSARDAINYGYTF.

This clonotype appeared many times. V gene TRBV20-1 combines with J gene TRBJ2-7, with TRBD2 identical over 12 bases. The length of the CDR3 is 18 residues. Germline values: CDR1 DFQATT, CDR2 SNEGSKA (reference sequence). The V and J ends lost 3 bases and 4 bases, in that order; junction bases with no gene match: 16. CDR3 sequence reads: CSASNLAGGQRFEYEQYF. The CDR3 DNA reads TGCAGTGCTAGTAACCTAGCGGGAGGGCAAAGGTTTGAGTACGAGCAGTACTTC.

This clonotype was counted between two and nine times. This rearrangement joins TRBV5-6 to TRBJ2-7; 11 nucleotides line up with TRBD1. This CDR3 spans 15 amino acids. CDR1 is SGHDT and CDR2 is YYEEEE in the germline V gene. The J segment lost 2 bases and the V segment lost 4 bases, leaving 5 bases of the junction unmatched. The chain's CDR3 is CASSEPGQGAYEQYF. CDR3 bases: TGTGCCAGCAGCGAACCGGGACAGGGGGCCTACGAGCAGTACTTC.

This clonotype appeared many times. CDR3 in DNA: TGTGCCAGCAGCCCACGGACAGGGCCCTCCTACGAGCAGTACTTC. Protein: CASSPRTGPSYEQYF. J is TRBJ2-7 and V is TRBV7-2; 8 nucleotides match TRBD1. There are 15 residues in the CDR3. The V and J ends lost 5 bases and 0 bases, in that order; junction bases with no gene match: 6. Germline V gene data show CDR1 as SGHTA and CDR2 as FQGNSA.

This clonotype was counted a single time. The gene calls are TRBV10-3 and TRBJ2-3; 10 bases are a match to TRBD2. This CDR3 spans 13 amino acids. Germline assignment: CDR1 ENHRY and CDR2 SYGVKD. V gave up 10 bases and J gave up 3 bases; unmatched junction bases: 4. The CDR3 protein is CATATSGTDTQYF. The CDR3, as DNA: TGTGCCACCGCGACTAGCGGGACAGATACGCAGTATTTT.

In this sample, this clonotype turned up many times. J is TRBJ2-3 and V is TRBV6-2 or TRBV6-3; D is undetermined. CDR3 length: 15 amino acids. Germline V gene sequence: CDR1 MNHEY, CDR2 SVGEGT. V lost 4 bases and J lost 0, with 11 bases in between. The CDR3 coding sequence is TGTGCCAGCAGTTGGGGTGGAACCAGCACAGATACGCAGTATTTT. Protein sequence: CASSWGGTSTDTQYF.

This clonotype has only one observation. V and J are TRBV20-1 and TRBJ2-3, with D hard to call. The V gene lost 0 bases and the J gene lost 0 bases, with 4 bases spanning the gap. The CDR3 spans 13 residues. Germline V gene sequence: CDR1 DFQATT, CDR2 SNEGSKA (reference sequence). The chain's CDR3 is CSARDLSTDTQYF. The CDR3, as DNA: TGCAGTGCTAGAGACTTGAGCACAGATACGCAGTATTTT.

This clonotype has ten or more counts. The chain combines TRBV20-1 with TRBJ2-7; D is unresolved. V was cut by 7 bases and J by 2 bases, with 9 bases left in between. Germline V gene data show CDR1 as DFQATT and CDR2 as SNEGSKA (reference sequence). The CDR3 has 11 residues. CDR3 bases: TGCAGTGTCCAAACAGCCTACGAGCAGTACTTC. It specifies CSVQTAYEQYF.

The table lists this clonotype with a few counts. J is TRBJ2-3 and V is TRBV6-1; 7 nucleotides line up with TRBD2. Per the germline V gene, CDR1 is MNHNS and CDR2 is SASEGT. The CDR3 loop spans 16 amino acids. The J segment lost 7 bases and the V segment lost 6 bases, leaving 16 bases of the junction unmatched. CDR3 in DNA: TGTGCCAGCAGCCCCCCTACTAGCGCACCTCCTAATACGCAGTATTTT. Translating it yields CASSPPTSAPPNTQYF.

The J gene is TRBJ2-7, the V gene TRBV6-2 or TRBV6-3; D is perhaps TRBD1 (6 bases). Trimming shortened V by 8 bases and J by 2 bases, and 16 bases separated the two germline ends. CDR3 length: 14 amino acids. Germline CDR1 reads MNHEY; CDR2 reads SVGEGT. DNA of the CDR3: TGTGCCAGCTACGCGACAGGTCGCCCCTACGAGCAGTACTTC. Its translation is CASYATGRPYEQYF.

In its sample, this clonotype was seen many times. The chain links TRBV9 to TRBJ2-1; 16 bases are shared with TRBD2. The length of the CDR3 is 19 residues. Germline V gene lookup returns CDR1 SGDLS and CDR2 YYNGEE. The V gene end was trimmed by 4 bases and the J gene end by 0 bases; junction bases not matched to a gene: 7. The CDR3 here is CASSSPGTSGRGSYNEQFF. DNA of the CDR3: TGTGCCAGCAGCTCTCCCGGGACTAGCGGGAGGGGCTCCTACAATGAGCAGTTCTTC. The full variable domain, with the rest looked up from reference TRBV9 and TRBJ2-1, is DSGVTQTPKHLITATGQRVTLRCSPRSGDLSVYWYQQSLDQGLQFLIQYYNGEERAKGNILERFSAQQFPDLHSELNLSSLELGDSALYFCASSSPGTSGRGSYNEQFFGPGTRLTVL.

The chain employs TRBV27 and TRBJ2-7; the match to TRBD1 covers 11 bases. Trimming took 6 bases from V and 5 from J; bases not matched to a gene: 6. Germline CDR1 and CDR2: MNHEY and SMNVEV (reference sequence). The CDR3 is made up of 14 amino acids. CDR3 sequence reads: CASSRTGGINEQYF. The CDR3 DNA follows: TGTGCCAGCAGCCGGACAGGGGGCATTAACGAGCAGTACTTC.

The chain is built from TRBV7-3 and TRBJ1-1; D might be TRBD1 (5 bases). This CDR3 spans 15 amino acids. CDR1 SGHTA and CDR2 FQGTGA come from the germline V gene. Trimming took off 10 bases at V and 2 bases at J, with 20 bases between the two ends. This chain's CDR3 is CANRSLLQGNTEAFF. CDR3 bases: TGTGCCAACAGGTCGCTCCTTCAGGGAAACACTGAAGCTTTCTTT.

J is TRBJ2-1 and V is TRBV28; TRBD2 agrees at 15 bases. The CDR3 extends over 16 amino acids. Germline assignment: CDR1 MDHEN and CDR2 SYDVKM. Trimming at V came to 6 bases and at J to 6 bases, leaving 6 bases not matched to a gene. CDR3 residues: CASRRGLAGGTNEQFF. The CDR3 DNA reads as TGTGCCAGCAGGAGAGGACTAGCGGGAGGGACCAATGAGCAGTTCTTC.

There are many counts of this clonotype. The CDR3 reads CASSETGGMKTQYF. The CDR3 region has the DNA TGTGCCAGCAGTGAAACGGGGGGCATGAAGACCCAGTACTTC. V and J are TRBV6-1 and TRBJ2-5; possible D gene TRBD2, 7 bases. CDR3 length: 14 amino acids. From germline, CDR1 is MNHNS and CDR2 SASEGT. Trimming removed 2 bases from V and 6 bases from J, with 13 bases in between.

The chain employs TRBV5-4 and TRBJ1-6; D is possibly TRBD1 (6 bases). V lost 3 bases, J lost 11 bases, and 18 bases lay in between. Germline-derived CDR1 and CDR2 are SGHNT and YYREEE (reference sequence). The CDR3 is 15 amino acids. The CDR3 spells CASSSDVPTGPPLHF. The CDR3, as DNA: TGTGCCAGCAGCTCAGACGTACCCACAGGGCCACCCCTCCACTTT. Full variable domain (remainder filled in from reference TRBV5-4 and TRBJ1-6): ETGVTQSPTHLIKTRGQQVTLRCSSQSGHNTVSWYQQALGQGPQFIFQYYREEENGRGNFPPRFSGLQFPNYSSELNVNALELDDSALYLCASSSDVPTGPPLHFGNGTRLTVT.

This clonotype was seen more than once but under ten times. This chain joins TRBV6-1 and TRBJ2-1; D perhaps matches TRBD2 (6 bases). CDR1 is MNHNS and CDR2 is SASEGT in the germline V gene. CDR3 length: 16 residues. The V end lost 0 bases, the J end lost 5 bases, and 14 bases lay between the germline ends. CDR3 residues: CASSEALLAPNNEQFF. As DNA, the CDR3 is TGTGCCAGCAGTGAAGCGCTTCTAGCGCCGAACAATGAGCAGTTCTTC.

This clonotype was observed many times. The chain uses TRBV5-1 and TRBJ2-2, with TRBD2 identical over 8 bases. The CDR3 totals 15 residues. V lost 2 bases, J lost 3 bases, and 3 bases stayed unmatched. The germline V gene has CDR1 SGHRS and CDR2 YFSETQ. CDR3 nucleotide sequence: TGCGCCAGCAGCTTTGGAGCGGGAGACACCGGGGAGCTGTTTTTT. It specifies CASSFGAGDTGELFF.

Many counts were recorded for this clonotype. CDR3 region: CAWSKIAGDSYNEQFF. The CDR3 region has the DNA TGTGCCTGGAGTAAAATAGCGGGAGACTCCTACAATGAGCAGTTCTTC. The chain has TRBV30 and TRBJ2-1; TRBD2 matches 9 bases. Germline V CDR1 and CDR2: GTSNPN, SVGIG (reference sequence). V lost 2 bases, J lost 0 bases, and 5 bases stayed unmatched. This CDR3 has 16 amino acids.

The genes are TRBV15 and TRBJ2-1; 8 nucleotides agree with TRBD1. The CDR3 spans 16 residues. The germline gives CDR1 LNHNV, CDR2 YYDKDF (reference sequence). V dropped 1 base and J dropped 2; count of bases not matched to a gene: 4. The CDR3 reads CATSRGNRGTYNEQFF. CDR3 sequence (DNA): TGTGCCACCAGCAGAGGTAACAGGGGGACCTACAATGAGCAGTTCTTC.